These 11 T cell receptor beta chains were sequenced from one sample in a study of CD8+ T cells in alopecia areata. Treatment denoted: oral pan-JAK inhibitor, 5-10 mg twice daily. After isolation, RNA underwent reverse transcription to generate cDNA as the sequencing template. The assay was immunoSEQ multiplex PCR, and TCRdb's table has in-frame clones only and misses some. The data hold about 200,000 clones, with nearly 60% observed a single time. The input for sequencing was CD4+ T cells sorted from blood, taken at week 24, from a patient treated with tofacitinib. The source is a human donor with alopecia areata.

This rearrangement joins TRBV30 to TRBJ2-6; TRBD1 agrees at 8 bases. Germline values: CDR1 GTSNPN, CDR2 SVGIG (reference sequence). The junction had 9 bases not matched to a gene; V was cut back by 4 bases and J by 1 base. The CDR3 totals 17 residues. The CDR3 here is CAWTPDRVWSGANVLTF. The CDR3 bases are TGTGCCTGGACCCCGGACAGGGTTTGGTCTGGGGCCAACGTCCTGACTTTC. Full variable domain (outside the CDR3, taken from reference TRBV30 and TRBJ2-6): SQTIHQWPATLVQPVGSPLSLECTVEGTSNPNLYWYRQAAGRGLQLLFYSVGIGQISSEVPQNLSASRPQDRQFILSSKKLLLSDSGFYLCAWTPDRVWSGANVLTFGAGSRLTVL.

Written as DNA, the CDR3 is TGTGCCAGCAGCTTGCGGGCAGGGACCATGAACACTGAAGCTTTCTTT. Translating it yields CASSLRAGTMNTEAFF. The chain has TRBV5-6 and TRBJ1-1, with D possibly TRBD1 on 5 matching bases. V lost 1 base, J lost 0 bases, and 13 bases lay in between. The germline CDR1 and CDR2 sequences are SGHDT and YYEEEE. This CDR3 has 16 amino acids. Full variable domain (missing parts from reference TRBV5-6 and TRBJ1-1): DAGVTQSPTHLIKTRGQQVTLRCSPKSGHDTVSWYQQALGQGPQFIFQYYEEEERQRGNFPDRFSGHQFPNYSSELNVNALLLGDSALYLCASSLRAGTMNTEAFFGQGTRLTVV.

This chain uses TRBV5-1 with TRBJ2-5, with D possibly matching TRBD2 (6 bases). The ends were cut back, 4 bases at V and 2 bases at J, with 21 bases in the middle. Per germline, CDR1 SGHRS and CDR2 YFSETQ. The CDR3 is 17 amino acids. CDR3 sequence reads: CASSPREGGGLQETQYF. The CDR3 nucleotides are TGCGCCAGCAGCCCGCGTGAGGGAGGTGGATTGCAAGAGACCCAGTACTTC.

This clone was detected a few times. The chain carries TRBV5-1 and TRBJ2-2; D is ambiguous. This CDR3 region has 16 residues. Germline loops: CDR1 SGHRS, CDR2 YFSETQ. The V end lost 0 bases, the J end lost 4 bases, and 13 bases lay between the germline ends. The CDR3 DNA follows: TGCGCCAGCAGCTTGGCGGCGGACCCCAGCACCGGGGAGCTGTTTTTT. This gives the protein CASSLAADPSTGELFF.

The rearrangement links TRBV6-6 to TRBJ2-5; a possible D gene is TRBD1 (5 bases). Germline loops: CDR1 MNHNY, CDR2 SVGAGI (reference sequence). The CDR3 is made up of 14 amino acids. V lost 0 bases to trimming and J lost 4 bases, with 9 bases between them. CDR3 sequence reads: CASSYSLGAETQYF. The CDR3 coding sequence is TGTGCCAGCAGTTACTCGTTAGGGGCAGAGACCCAGTACTTC.

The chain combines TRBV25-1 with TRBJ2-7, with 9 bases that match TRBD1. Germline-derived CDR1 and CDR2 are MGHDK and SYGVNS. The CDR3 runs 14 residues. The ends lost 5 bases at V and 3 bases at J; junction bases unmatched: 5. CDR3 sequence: CASSHRGRDYEQYF. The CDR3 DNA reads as TGTGCCAGCAGTCACAGGGGGCGCGACTACGAGCAGTACTTC.

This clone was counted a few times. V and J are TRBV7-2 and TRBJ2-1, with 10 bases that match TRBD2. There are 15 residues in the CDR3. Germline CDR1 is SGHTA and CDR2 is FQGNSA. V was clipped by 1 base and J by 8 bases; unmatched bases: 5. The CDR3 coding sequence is TGTGCCAGCAGCTTAGTGGGTACTAGCGGGGATGAGCAGTTCTTC. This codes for CASSLVGTSGDEQFF. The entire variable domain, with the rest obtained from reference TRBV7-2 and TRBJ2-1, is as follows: GAGVSQSPSNKVTEKGKDVELRCDPISGHTALYWYRQSLGQGLEFLIYFQGNSAPDKSGLPSDRFSAERTGGSVSTLTIQRTQQEDSAVYLCASSLVGTSGDEQFFGPGTRLTVL.

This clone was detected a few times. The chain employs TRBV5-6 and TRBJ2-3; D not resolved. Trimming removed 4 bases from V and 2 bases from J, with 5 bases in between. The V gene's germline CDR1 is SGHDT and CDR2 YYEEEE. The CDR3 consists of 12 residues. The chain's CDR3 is CASSLPTDTQYF. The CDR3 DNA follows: TGTGCCAGCAGCCTACCCACAGATACGCAGTATTTT.

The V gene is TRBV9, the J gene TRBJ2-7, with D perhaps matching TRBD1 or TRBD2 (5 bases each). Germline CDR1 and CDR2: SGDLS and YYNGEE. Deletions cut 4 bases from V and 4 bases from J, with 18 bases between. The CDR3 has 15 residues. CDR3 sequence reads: CASSTGPTESYEQYF. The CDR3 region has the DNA TGTGCCAGCAGCACGGGACCAACTGAATCATACGAGCAGTACTTC.

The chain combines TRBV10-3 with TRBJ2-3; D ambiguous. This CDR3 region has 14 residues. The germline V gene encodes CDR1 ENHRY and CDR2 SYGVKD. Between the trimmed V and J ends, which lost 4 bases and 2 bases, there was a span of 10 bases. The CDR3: CAISGHSLTDTQYF. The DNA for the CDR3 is TGTGCCATCAGTGGCCATTCCCTCACAGATACGCAGTATTTT.

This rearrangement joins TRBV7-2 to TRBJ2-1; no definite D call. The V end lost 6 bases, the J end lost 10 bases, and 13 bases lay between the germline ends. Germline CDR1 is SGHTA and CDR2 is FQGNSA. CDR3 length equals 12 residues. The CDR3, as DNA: TGTGCCAGCAGGGCGACTGCCAGCGAGCAGTTCTTC. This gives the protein CASRATASEQFF.